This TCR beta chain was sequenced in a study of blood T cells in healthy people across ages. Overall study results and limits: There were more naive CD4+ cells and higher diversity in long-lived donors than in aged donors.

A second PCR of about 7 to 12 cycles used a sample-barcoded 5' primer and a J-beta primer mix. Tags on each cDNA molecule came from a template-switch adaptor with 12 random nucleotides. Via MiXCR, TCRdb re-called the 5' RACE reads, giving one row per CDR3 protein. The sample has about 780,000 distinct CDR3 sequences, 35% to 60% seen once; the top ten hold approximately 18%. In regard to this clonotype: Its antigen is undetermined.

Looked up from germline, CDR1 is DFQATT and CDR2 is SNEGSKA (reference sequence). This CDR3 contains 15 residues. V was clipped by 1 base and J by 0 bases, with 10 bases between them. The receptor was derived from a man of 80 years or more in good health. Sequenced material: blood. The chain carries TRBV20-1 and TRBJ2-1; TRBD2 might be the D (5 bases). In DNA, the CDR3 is TGCAGTGCTAGAGGGATAGACTACTCCTACAATGAGCAGTTCTTC. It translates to CSARGIDYSYNEQFF.